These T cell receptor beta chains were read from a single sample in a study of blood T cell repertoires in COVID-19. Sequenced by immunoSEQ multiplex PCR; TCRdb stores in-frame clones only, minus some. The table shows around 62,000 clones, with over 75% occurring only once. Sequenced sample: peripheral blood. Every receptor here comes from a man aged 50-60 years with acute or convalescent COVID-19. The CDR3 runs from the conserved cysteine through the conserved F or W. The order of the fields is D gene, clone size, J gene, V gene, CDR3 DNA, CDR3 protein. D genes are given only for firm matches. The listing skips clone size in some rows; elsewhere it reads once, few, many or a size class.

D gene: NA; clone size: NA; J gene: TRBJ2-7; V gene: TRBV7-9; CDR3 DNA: TGTGCCAGCAGCTTAGATGGCAGGCTCTACGAGCAGTACTTC; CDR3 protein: CASSLDGRLYEQYF
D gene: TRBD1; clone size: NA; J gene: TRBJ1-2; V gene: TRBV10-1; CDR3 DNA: TGCGCCAGCGTCAGGGGGCCTGGCTATGGCTACACCTTC; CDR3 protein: CASVRGPGYGYTF
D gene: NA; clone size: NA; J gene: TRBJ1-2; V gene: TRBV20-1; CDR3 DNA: TGCAGTGCTAGAGATCAGGGCTACACCTTC; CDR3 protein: CSARDQGYTF
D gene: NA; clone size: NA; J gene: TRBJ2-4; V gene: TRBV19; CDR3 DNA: TGTGCCAGTAGTATACGCAGGCTAGCCAAAAACATTCAGTACTTC; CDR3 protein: CASSIRRLAKNIQYF
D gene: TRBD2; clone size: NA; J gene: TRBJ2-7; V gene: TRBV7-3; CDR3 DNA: TGTGCCAGCAGCCCGGGGGGGAGCTCCTACGAGCAGTACTTC; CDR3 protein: CASSPGGSSYEQYF
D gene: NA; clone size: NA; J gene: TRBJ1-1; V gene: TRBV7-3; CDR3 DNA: TGTGCCAGCAGCCCGCTGGACGGGGACACTGAAGCTTTCTTT; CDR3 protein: CASSPLDGDTEAFF
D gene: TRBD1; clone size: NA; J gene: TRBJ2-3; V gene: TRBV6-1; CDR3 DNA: TGTGCCAGCAGTGCTAGGGGACAGGGCACAGATACGCAGTATTTT; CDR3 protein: CASSARGQGTDTQYF
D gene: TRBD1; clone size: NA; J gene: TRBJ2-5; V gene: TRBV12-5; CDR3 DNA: TGTGCTAGTGGTTTGGGACAGGGGGACCAAGAGACCCAGTACTTC; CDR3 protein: CASGLGQGDQETQYF
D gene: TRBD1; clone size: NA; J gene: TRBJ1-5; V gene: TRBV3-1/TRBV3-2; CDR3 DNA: TGTGCCAGCGGTCAGGGGGATCAGCCCCAGCATTTT; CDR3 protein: CASGQGDQPQHF
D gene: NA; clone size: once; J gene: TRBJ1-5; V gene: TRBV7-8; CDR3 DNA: TGTGCCAGCAGCCCTGGGGGCCCCCAGCATTTT; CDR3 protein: CASSPGGPQHF
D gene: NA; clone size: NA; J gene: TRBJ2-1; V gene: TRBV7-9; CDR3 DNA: TGTGCCAGCAGCATCTTTCAGGTCGCTTACAATGAGCAGTTCTTC; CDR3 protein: CASSIFQVAYNEQFF
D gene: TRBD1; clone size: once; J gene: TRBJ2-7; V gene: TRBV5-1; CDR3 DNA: TGCGCCAGCAGCTTGGGGACAGGCTACGAGCAGTACTTC; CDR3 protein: CASSLGTGYEQYF
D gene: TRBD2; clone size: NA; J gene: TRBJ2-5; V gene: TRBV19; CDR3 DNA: TGTGCCAGTAGTGTAAGCTGGGGGGGGGAAACCCAGTACTTC; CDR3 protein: CASSVSWGGETQYF
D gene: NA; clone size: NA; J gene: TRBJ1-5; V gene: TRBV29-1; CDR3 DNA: TGCAGCGTAAGAGGGAGGGATCAGCCCCAGCATTTT; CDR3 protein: CSVRGRDQPQHF
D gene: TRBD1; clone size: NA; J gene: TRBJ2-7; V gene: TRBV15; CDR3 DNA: TGTGCCACCAGCCGGACAGGCTACGAGCAGTACTTC; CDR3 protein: CATSRTGYEQYF
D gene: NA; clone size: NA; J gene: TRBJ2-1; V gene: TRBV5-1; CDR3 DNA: TGCGCCAGCAGACCCAATGGACTCTTCAATGAGCAGTTCTTC; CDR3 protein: CASRPNGLFNEQFF
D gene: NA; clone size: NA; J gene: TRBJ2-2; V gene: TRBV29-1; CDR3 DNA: TGCAGCGCTGGACAGCCTTACACCGGGGAGCTGTTTTTT; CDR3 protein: CSAGQPYTGELFF
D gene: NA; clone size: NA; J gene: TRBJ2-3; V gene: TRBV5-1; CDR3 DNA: TGCGCCAGCAGCTTGCAGGGGAGCACAGATACGCAGTATTTT; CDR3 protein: CASSLQGSTDTQYF
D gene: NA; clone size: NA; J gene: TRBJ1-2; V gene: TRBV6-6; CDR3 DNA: TGTGCCAGCAGTTACTCCGGACAGTCCTATGGCTACACCTTC; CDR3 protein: CASSYSGQSYGYTF
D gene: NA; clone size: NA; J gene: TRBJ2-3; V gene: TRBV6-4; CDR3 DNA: TGTGCCAGCAGTGACTCCGAGGGGGGGGGTACAGATACGCAGTATTTT; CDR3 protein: CASSDSEGGGTDTQYF
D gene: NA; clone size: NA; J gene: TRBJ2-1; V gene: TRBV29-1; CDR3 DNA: TGCAGCGTTGTGTACGGGAATGAGCAGTTCTTC; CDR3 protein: CSVVYGNEQFF
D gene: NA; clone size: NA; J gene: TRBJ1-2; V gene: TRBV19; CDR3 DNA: TGTGCCAGTAGTATGCGAGCAGGAAGTAACTATGGCTACACCTTC; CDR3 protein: CASSMRAGSNYGYTF